This TCR beta chain was sequenced during a study of shared clonotypes between healthy human individuals. Study results and caveats: Among non-shared clonotypes, generation probabilities were lower than among those shared by all four donors. In several donors, around 5% of naive CD4 clonotypes appeared in common.

Clones were sequenced by immunoSEQ multiplex PCR, and TCRdb holds only the in-frame ones, with some missing. The table includes hundreds of thousands of clones, about 74% detected once. Every one of the donors was a Caucasian adult that lived in Nashville, Tennessee. V shed 0 bases and J shed 1 base, with 6 bases lying between them. Germline V gene lookup returns CDR1 GTSNPN and CDR2 SVGIG (reference sequence). The CDR3 runs to 13 residues. Concerning this clone itself: The antigen remains unidentified.

This TCR was sampled from a woman aged 30 to 39 in good health. The chain employs TRBV30 and TRBJ1-1; D unclear. The sequencing sample was made of memory CD4+ T cells sorted from blood. The subset is: CD45RA-negative fraction. CDR3 sequence: CAWSVVANTEAFF. The DNA of the CDR3 is TGTGCCTGGAGTGTCGTAGCGAACACTGAAGCTTTCTTT. Complete variable domain (other parts from reference TRBV30 and TRBJ1-1): SQTIHQWPATLVQPVGSPLSLECTVEGTSNPNLYWYRQAAGRGLQLLFYSVGIGQISSEVPQNLSASRPQDRQFILSSKKLLLSDSGFYLCAWSVVANTEAFFGQGTRLTVV.